This TCR beta chain was sequenced during a study of T cell responses to AZD1222 COVID-19 vaccine. Overall study results and limits: Regions 160-218 and 743-854 dominated among vaccine-associated CD4 TCRs spanning spike. No repertoire was sampled before or during the peak T cell response, only after it. Only a handful of AZD1222 recipients were seropositive at baseline. White British donors predominated, females outnumbered males, and clonal diversity was possibly underestimated.

V lost 6 bases and J lost 1, with 14 bases in between. Germline V lookup: CDR1 SGHRS, CDR2 YFSETQ. This CDR3 is 15 amino acids long. Comment on this clone: The antigen is undetermined.

The data were produced by immunoSEQ multiplex PCR, yet TCRdb's version contains in-frame clones alone and is incomplete. Here the sample spans approximately 150,000 clones, 93% being singletons. Specimen: peripheral blood, collected on day 0 of AZD1222 vaccination. This receptor was obtained from an adult in good health. The chain has TRBV5-1 and TRBJ2-1; D might be TRBD2 (6 bases). CDR3 sequence reads: CASTVSGLSYNEQFF. CDR3 sequence (DNA): TGCGCCAGCACAGTTAGCGGTCTATCCTACAATGAGCAGTTCTTC. The whole variable domain, filled in from reference TRBV5-1 and TRBJ2-1, reads KAGVTQTPRYLIKTRGQQVTLSCSPISGHRSVSWYQQTPGQGLQFLFEYFSETQRNKGNFPGRFSGRQFSNSRSEMNVSTLELGDSALYLCASTVSGLSYNEQFFGPGTRLTVL.